Only a few counts were recorded for the clone carrying this T cell receptor beta chain. These data originate in a study of cytomegalovirus exposure and HLA in healthy donors. Looking at the study overall: From donors who were HLA-typed, an early data release held 81 million or so unique TCRs.

CDR3 length equals 17 residues. Each donor was healthy, and each was a bone marrow donor. Nominal health characterized the donors when sampled, though unrecorded immune exposures were likely. The PCR contained 60 Vbeta and 13 Jbeta primers. Data came from immunoSEQ multiplex PCR; TCRdb stores just in-frame clones and leaves some out. This sample has some 120,000 clones, with about a sixth found just once. The TCR was taken from a female donor in good health and CMV-seropositive. This rearrangement joins TRBV21-1 to TRBJ1-5; the listed D gene, TRBD1, was not tested against the DNA. TRBV21-1 is described as a pseudogene. Sample: PBMCs. CDR3 bases: TGTGCCAGCAGCCCCCCTACGACAGGGAAGTATAATCAGCCCCAGCATTTT. It translates to CASSPPTTGKYNQPQHF.